The 10 T cell receptor beta chains below were found in one sample sequenced in a study of T cells in Graves' hyperthyroidism and ophthalmopathy. RNA transcripts yielded amplified TCR beta CDR3 regions. HTBI primers were employed in a first-round RT-PCR of the TCR CDR3. Each CDR3 protein is one row after TCRdb ran MiXCR on the multiplex PCR reads. This table has around 610,000 distinct CDR3 sequences, approximately 15% appearing once. Sequencing used blood. All receptors come from a middle-aged woman with Graves' ophthalmopathy.

The chain is built from TRBV25-1 and TRBJ1-2, with D tentatively TRBD1 (5 bases). With 3 bases removed from V and 7 bases from J, the gap between germline ends came to 21 bases. The CDR3 runs 16 residues. The V gene's germline CDR1 is MGHDK and CDR2 SYGVNS. DNA of the CDR3: TGTGCCAGCAGTGACCTGGGGGATTTGATATTGGGTGGCTACACCTTC. Translation gives CASSDLGDLILGGYTF.

This clonotype was seen many times. The genes are TRBV7-9 and TRBJ2-7; D uncertain. CDR1 is SEHNR and CDR2 is FQNEAQ in the germline V gene (reference sequence). This CDR3 spans 13 amino acids. Trimming removed 1 base at V and 5 bases at J, with 9 bases between. The DNA of the CDR3 is TGTGCCAGCAGCTTAGTATCTGGGGACGAGCAGTACTTC. This gives the protein CASSLVSGDEQYF.

This clonotype was counted many times. This chain uses TRBV3-1 with TRBJ2-7; perhaps TRBD2 as D (6 bases). From germline, CDR1 is LGHDT and CDR2 YNNKEL (reference sequence). Between the trimmed V and J ends, which lost 5 bases and 3 bases, there was a span of 14 bases. The CDR3 is made up of 14 amino acids. CDR3 amino acids: CASSYSGAHYEQYF. DNA for the CDR3: TGTGCCAGCAGCTATAGCGGAGCACACTACGAGCAGTACTTC.

In this sample, this clonotype turned up many times. The rearrangement joins TRBV28 to TRBJ1-2; D not resolved. Deletions cut 3 bases from V and 2 bases from J, with 7 bases between. CDR1 is MDHEN, CDR2 SYDVKM, per germline. The CDR3 runs 13 residues. In DNA form, the CDR3 reads TGTGCCAGCAGTTTTCCGGGAAACTATGGCTACACCTTC. Amino acids: CASSFPGNYGYTF.

This clonotype has at least ten counts. This chain joins TRBV28 and TRBJ2-5; 13 nucleotides agree with TRBD2. The trim removed 7 bases at V and 4 bases at J, leaving 3 bases unmatched. This CDR3 has 14 residues. The germline V gene has CDR1 MDHEN and CDR2 SYDVKM. This CDR3 reads CASNRLAGGETQYF. CDR3 nucleotides: TGTGCCAGCAACCGACTAGCGGGAGGAGAGACCCAGTACTTC.

In this sample, this clonotype turned up many times. V usage is TRBV27 and J usage is TRBJ2-7; TRBD1 agrees at 9 bases. Per germline, CDR1 MNHEY and CDR2 SMNVEV (reference sequence). This CDR3 is 17 amino acids long. Losses at the gene ends were 3 bases for V and 0 bases for J; bases not matched to a gene: 9. The CDR3 protein is CASSFYPGQGFSYEQYF. CDR3 nucleotides: TGTGCCAGCAGTTTTTACCCGGGACAGGGCTTCTCCTACGAGCAGTACTTC.

This clonotype was seen a few times. The chain couples TRBV3-1 to TRBJ2-7; 14 bases match TRBD2. Germline CDR1 and CDR2: LGHDT and YNNKEL (reference sequence). V lost 2 bases, J lost 3 bases, and 9 bases stayed unmatched. The CDR3 extends over 18 amino acids. For the CDR3, the DNA is TGTGCCAGCAGCCAAAGGGGACTAGCGGGAGACCGATACTACGAGCAGTACTTC. Residues: CASSQRGLAGDRYYEQYF.

The chain recombines TRBV19 with TRBJ1-6, with 8 bases lining up with TRBD1. V shed 6 bases, J shed 8 bases, and the junction held 15 bases outside the gene matches. The CDR3 extends over 17 amino acids. CDR1 and CDR2 from the germline V gene are LNHDA and SQIVND (reference sequence). CDR3 nucleotide sequence: TGTGCCAGTAGGCCCGGGACAGGAATTAGGTTGTATTCACCCCTCCACTTT. It codes for CASRPGTGIRLYSPLHF.

This clonotype was seen a handful of times. V and J are TRBV7-2 and TRBJ1-6; maybe TRBD1 (5 bases). V was shortened by 8 bases and J by 8 bases, with 19 bases between the two germline ends. Germline V gives CDR1 SGHTA, CDR2 FQGNSA. The CDR3 sequence is 15 residues long. The CDR3 DNA reads TGTGCCAGCGCCCCGAGGGGCCCCGGGGATTCACCCCTCCACTTT. It translates to CASAPRGPGDSPLHF.

This clonotype was counted between two and nine times. This chain links TRBV5-1 with TRBJ1-1; D might be TRBD1 (5 bases). The CDR3 has 14 residues. Per germline, CDR1 SGHRS and CDR2 YFSETQ. With 1 base removed from V and 4 bases from J, the gap between germline ends came to 11 bases. The CDR3 sequence: CASSLLVGTTEAFF. DNA of the CDR3: TGCGCCAGCAGCTTGCTGGTGGGGACCACTGAAGCTTTCTTT.